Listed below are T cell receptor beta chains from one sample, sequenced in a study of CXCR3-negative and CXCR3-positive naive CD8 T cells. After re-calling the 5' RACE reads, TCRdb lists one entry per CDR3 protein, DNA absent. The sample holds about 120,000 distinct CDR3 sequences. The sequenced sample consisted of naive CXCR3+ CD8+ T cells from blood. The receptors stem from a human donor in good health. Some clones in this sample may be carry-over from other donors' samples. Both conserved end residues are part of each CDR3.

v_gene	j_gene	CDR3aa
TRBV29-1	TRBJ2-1	CSVVAGGGYDEQFF
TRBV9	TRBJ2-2	CASSVGRTGANTGELFF
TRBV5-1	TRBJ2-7	CASSLVFVKAPGDEQYF
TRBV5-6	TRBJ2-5	CASSLRGGNTQYF
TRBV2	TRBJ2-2	CASSGRGTGELFF
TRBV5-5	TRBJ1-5	CASSLNGGLNQPQHF
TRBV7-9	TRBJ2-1	CASSSRTDSYNEQFF
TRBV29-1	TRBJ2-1	CSVNGETSGKTRGGYYNEQFF
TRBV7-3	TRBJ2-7	CASSLNGYEQYF
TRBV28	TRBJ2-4	CASSLFLADIQYF
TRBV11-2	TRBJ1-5	CASSLSGQYNQPQHF
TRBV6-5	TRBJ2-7	CASSYDQRVERYEQYF
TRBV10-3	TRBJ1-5	CAITADGGMQPQHF
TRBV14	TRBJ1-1	CASSQFYRGQLNTEAFF
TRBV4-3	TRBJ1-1	CASSQDRMNTEAFF
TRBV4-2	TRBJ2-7	CASSQEGGPSSYEQYF
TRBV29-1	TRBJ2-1	CSVDPLAGNNEQFF
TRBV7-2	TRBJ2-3	CASSPLGRVTGDTQYF
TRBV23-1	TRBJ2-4	CASSRISETKNIQYF
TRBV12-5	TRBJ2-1	CASGLISGGLYNEQFF
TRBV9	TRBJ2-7	CASSVGSEQYF
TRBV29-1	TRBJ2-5	CSVEGFGLAGAPIKETQYF
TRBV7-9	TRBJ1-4	CASSWTGKNEKLFF
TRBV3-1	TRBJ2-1	CASSQDPWLASNYNEQFF
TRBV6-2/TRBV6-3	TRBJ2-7	CASSFGSPYEQYF
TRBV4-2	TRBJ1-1	CASSQESSEAFF
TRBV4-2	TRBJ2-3	CASSQASGRTDTQYF
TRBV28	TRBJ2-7	CASSPRGVYEQYF
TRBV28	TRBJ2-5	CASSTRDGIETQYF